Each of the 25 T cell receptor beta chains below was sequenced from the same sample in a study of siplizumab effects on memory and regulatory T cells (dated by TCRdb to between 2018 and 2021). The library was made by the immunoSEQ multiplex PCR assay. In its TCRdb copy, this immuneACCESS table keeps in-frame sequences only and misses some clones. Where compared with another copy, unresolved V genes explain less than half of these, and the others have no known cause. This sample comprises about 40,000 clones, roughly 90% of them detected only once. Of the sample, 0.25% is held by the ten largest clones. The sample consisted of naive CD4+ T cells sorted from blood. According to the study, the label for this sample's cell subset or site signals: unstimulated naive T cells. Receptors were obtained from a human donor in good health.

This chain uses TRBV7-9 with TRBJ1-2; the D gene is possibly TRBD1 (5 bases). The CDR3 loop spans 13 amino acids. V was pared by 5 bases and J by 2 bases, with 9 bases between. CDR1 and CDR2 from the germline V gene are SEHNR and FQNEAQ (reference sequence). CDR3: CASSQKGNYGYTF. CDR3 nucleotides: TGTGCCAGCAGCCAAAAGGGGAACTATGGCTACACCTTC. The complete variable domain, with remaining parts taken from reference TRBV7-9 and TRBJ1-2, reads DTGVSQNPRHKITKRGQNVTFRCDPISEHNRLYWYRQTLGQGPEFLTYFQNEAQLEKSRLLSDRFSAERPKGSFSTLEIQRTEQGDSAMYLCASSQKGNYGYTFGSGTRLTVV.

V and J are TRBV7-9 and TRBJ1-4; D is perhaps TRBD1 (5 bases). CDR3 length: 14 residues. The germline gives CDR1 SEHNR, CDR2 FQNEAQ (reference sequence). V was pared by 5 bases and J by 7 bases, with 14 bases between. The CDR3 DNA follows: TGTGCCAGCAGCCCTGCCCGGGGGAGTGAAAAACTGTTTTTT. It specifies CASSPARGSEKLFF.

The V call is TRBV7-2, the J call TRBJ1-1; tentative D call: TRBD1 (6 bases). V was cut by 1 base and J by 2 bases, with 23 bases left in between. Germline V gene data show CDR1 as SGHTA and CDR2 as FQGNSA. The CDR3 is made up of 19 amino acids. The CDR3 sequence is CASSLVSPAGVVFNTEAFF. CDR3 in DNA: TGTGCCAGCAGCTTAGTTAGTCCAGCAGGGGTAGTCTTTAACACTGAAGCTTTCTTT.

V and J are TRBV14 and TRBJ1-3, with D unresolved. V was cut by 1 base and J by 4 bases, with 2 bases left in between. CDR1 is SGHDN and CDR2 is FVKESK in the germline V gene. The CDR3 sequence is 12 residues long. The CDR3 DNA is TGTGCCAGCAGCCAAGCCGGAAACACCATATATTTT. As protein: CASSQAGNTIYF. Drawing the rest from reference TRBV14 and TRBJ1-3, the complete variable domain is EAGVTQFPSHSVIEKGQTVTLRCDPISGHDNLYWYRRVMGKEIKFLLHFVKESKQDESGMPNNRFLAERTGGTYSTLKVQPAELEDSGVYFCASSQAGNTIYFGEGSWLTVV.

This clone was detected once. The chain links TRBV30 to TRBJ1-6, with D perhaps TRBD1 (5 bases). V was shortened by 7 bases and J by 10 bases, with 23 bases between the two germline ends. There are 15 residues in the CDR3. Germline-derived CDR1 and CDR2 are GTSNPN and SVGIG (reference sequence). CDR3 sequence reads: CASNKPGLPHSPLHF. The DNA for the CDR3 is TGTGCCTCCAATAAACCGGGACTCCCTCACTCACCCCTCCACTTT.

The rearrangement joins TRBV9 to TRBJ2-5; 8 positions agree with TRBD1. The CDR3 loop spans 15 amino acids. Germline values: CDR1 SGDLS, CDR2 YYNGEE. Trimming took 3 bases from V and 2 from J; bases not matched to a gene: 6. This chain's CDR3 is CASSGGQGTQETQYF. DNA of the CDR3: TGTGCCAGCAGCGGAGGACAGGGAACACAAGAGACCCAGTACTTC.

This chain uses TRBV7-6 with TRBJ2-1, with D perhaps TRBD2 (6 bases). V was clipped by 4 bases and J by 5 bases, with 12 bases between them. The CDR3 totals 14 residues. Germline V CDR1 and CDR2: SGHVS, FNYEAQ. CDR3 protein: CASSSRRANNEQFF. The CDR3 DNA sequence: TGTGCCAGCAGCTCACGGAGGGCCAACAATGAGCAGTTCTTC.

This sequence joins TRBV2 and TRBJ2-3; 10 nucleotides line up with TRBD1. CDR1 and CDR2 (germline): SNHLY, FYNNEI. This CDR3 comprises 15 residues. V was clipped by 6 bases and J by 3 bases; unmatched bases: 6. CDR3 sequence reads: CASSFGTGVTDTQYF. For the CDR3, the DNA is TGTGCCAGCAGCTTTGGGACAGGGGTGACAGATACGCAGTATTTT. The full variable domain, with the rest looked up from reference TRBV2 and TRBJ2-3, is EPEVTQTPSHQVTQMGQEVILRCVPISNHLYFYWYRQILGQKVEFLVSFYNNEISEKSEIFDDQFSVERPDGSNFTLKIRSTKLEDSAMYFCASSFGTGVTDTQYFGPGTRLTVL.

This clone was counted only a few times. Compared with germline, one end of the junction differs, possibly owing to a read error. The chain combines TRBV11-2 with TRBJ1-2; D is ambiguous. The CDR3 has 11 residues. Germline assignment: CDR1 SGHAT and CDR2 FQNNGV. CDR3 nucleotides: TGTGCCAGCAGCTTACGTGACTATACAGTCTTC. This gives the protein CASSLRDYTVF.

This chain links TRBV9 with TRBJ2-3; D remains ambiguous. Per germline, CDR1 SGDLS and CDR2 YYNGEE. V dropped 7 bases and J dropped 0 bases, with 18 bases sitting between them. There are 16 residues in the CDR3. This CDR3 is CASSKLDGFSTDTQYF. The CDR3 region has the DNA TGTGCCAGCTCCAAACTTGATGGGTTTAGCACAGATACGCAGTATTTT.

The rearrangement joins TRBV6-5 to TRBJ2-7, with a weak D call TRBD2 (6 bases). Germline V gene data show CDR1 as MNHEY and CDR2 as SVGAGI. This CDR3 contains 14 residues. V lost 4 bases, J lost 3 bases, and 13 bases lay in between. Written as DNA, the CDR3 is TGTGCCAGCAGTTCGGCGGGACTTTACTACGAGCAGTACTTC. This translates into CASSSAGLYYEQYF.

V and J are TRBV5-8 and TRBJ1-2; D uncertain. Germline-derived CDR1 and CDR2 are SGHTS and YDEGEE. The V gene lost 0 bases and the J gene lost 6 bases, with 18 bases spanning the gap. The CDR3 sequence is 16 residues long. As DNA, the CDR3 is TGTGCCAGCAGCTTGGTGGGGTTGGTCCTAAATGATGGCTACACCTTC. Translation: CASSLVGLVLNDGYTF.

This chain uses TRBV7-2 with TRBJ1-1; tentative D call: TRBD1 (5 bases). V was trimmed by 3 bases and J by 10 bases, leaving 12 bases between them. The CDR3 contains 12 residues. Germline assignment: CDR1 SGHTA and CDR2 FQGNSA. The CDR3 reads CASSFLRGGAFF. In DNA, the CDR3 is TGTGCCAGCAGCTTCCTCCGGGGGGGAGCTTTCTTT.

This clone has just one count. The chain uses TRBV11-3 and TRBJ2-1; TRBD2 might be the D (5 bases). CDR1 is SGHNT and CDR2 is YENEEA in the germline V gene. Trimming took 4 bases from V and 6 from J, leaving 10 bases between them. The CDR3 covers 13 residues. CDR3 sequence: CASSSGSRNEQFF. For the CDR3, the DNA is TGTGCCAGCAGCTCGGGATCTCGCAATGAGCAGTTCTTC.

The V call is TRBV6-5, the J call TRBJ1-1; 9 nucleotides line up with TRBD1. This CDR3 has 11 residues. With V trimmed by 5 bases and J by 10 bases, 2 bases remained unmatched. Germline V CDR1 and CDR2: MNHEY, SVGAGI. As DNA, the CDR3 is TGTGCCAGCAGTGACAGGGGGGGAGCTTTCTTT. It codes for CASSDRGGAFF.

V and J are TRBV5-1 and TRBJ2-7, with TRBD2 matching 13 bases. Germline assignment: CDR1 SGHRS and CDR2 YFSETQ. The CDR3 is 17 residues long. With 4 bases clipped from V and 4 bases from J, the junction kept 11 bases outside the gene matches. CDR3 in amino acids: CASSRSTKTSGRYEQYF. The CDR3 coding sequence is TGCGCCAGCAGCCGATCGACGAAGACTAGCGGGAGGTACGAGCAGTACTTC.

This sequence joins TRBV14 and TRBJ2-2, with a tentative D call TRBD2 (6 bases). The V gene lost 3 bases and the J gene lost 3 bases, with 20 bases spanning the gap. The CDR3 is 18 residues long. CDR1 and CDR2 from the germline V gene are SGHDN and FVKESK. The CDR3 spells CASSQKAGGTPYTGELFF. CDR3 DNA sequence: TGTGCCAGCAGCCAGAAGGCAGGCGGGACTCCGTACACCGGGGAGCTGTTTTTT.

This sequence joins TRBV9 and TRBJ2-7; 9 bases match TRBD2. The germline CDR1 and CDR2 sequences are SGDLS and YYNGEE. CDR3 length: 16 amino acids. V gave up 4 bases and J gave up 3 bases; unmatched junction bases: 11. CDR3 DNA: TGTGCCAGCAGCTCACAAATGACTAGCGGAAACTACGAGCAGTACTTC. Translating gives CASSSQMTSGNYEQYF. Full variable domain (rest looked up from reference TRBV9 and TRBJ2-7): DSGVTQTPKHLITATGQRVTLRCSPRSGDLSVYWYQQSLDQGLQFLIQYYNGEERAKGNILERFSAQQFPDLHSELNLSSLELGDSALYFCASSSQMTSGNYEQYFGPGTRLTVT.

This chain links TRBV11-2 with TRBJ1-2, with D perhaps TRBD1 (6 bases). V shed 3 bases and J shed 4 bases, with 15 bases lying between them. CDR3 size: 15 residues. The germline V gene has CDR1 SGHAT and CDR2 FQNNGV. CDR3 sequence: CASSLGGAWIYGYTF. CDR3 nucleotides: TGTGCCAGCAGCTTGGGGGGGGCCTGGATCTATGGCTACACCTTC.

This rearrangement joins TRBV6-1 to TRBJ1-2, with no clear D. CDR3 size: 11 residues. Between the trimmed V and J ends, which lost 5 bases and 1 base, there was a span of 2 bases. Germline-derived CDR1 and CDR2 are MNHNS and SASEGT. The CDR3 loop is CASSINYGYTF. CDR3 in DNA: TGTGCCAGCAGTATTAACTATGGCTACACCTTC.

This chain connects TRBV11-2 to TRBJ2-5; D is unclear. CDR1 SGHAT and CDR2 FQNNGV come from the germline V gene. Trimming took off 8 bases at V and 2 bases at J, with 12 bases between the two ends. This CDR3 has 13 amino acids. The CDR3 region is CASGQRPQETQYF. DNA for the CDR3: TGTGCCAGCGGGCAACGGCCACAAGAGACCCAGTACTTC.

The chain employs TRBV7-9 and TRBJ1-1; 9 bases agree with TRBD1. This CDR3 spans 19 amino acids. Looked up from germline, CDR1 is SEHNR and CDR2 is FQNEAQ (reference sequence). V shed 1 base and J 3 bases; nucleotides not matched to a gene: 15. In nucleotides, the CDR3 is TGTGCCAGCAGCTTAGGTACCGTCCGGGACAGGGTGAGGGACACTGAAGCTTTCTTT. It is translated as CASSLGTVRDRVRDTEAFF. Filled out from reference TRBV7-9 and TRBJ1-1, the complete variable domain reads DTGVSQNPRHKITKRGQNVTFRCDPISEHNRLYWYRQTLGQGPEFLTYFQNEAQLEKSRLLSDRFSAERPKGSFSTLEIQRTEQGDSAMYLCASSLGTVRDRVRDTEAFFGQGTRLTVV.

V usage is TRBV6-6 and J usage is TRBJ1-1, with 9 positions matching TRBD1. The trim removed 2 bases at V and 3 bases at J, leaving 4 bases unmatched. The CDR3 consists of 15 residues. Per germline, CDR1 MNHNY and CDR2 SVGAGI (reference sequence). CDR3 protein: CASSYPGTGHTEAFF. The CDR3 DNA sequence: TGTGCCAGCAGTTACCCCGGGACAGGGCACACTGAAGCTTTCTTT.

The V gene is TRBV5-1, the J gene TRBJ1-1; unclear D gene. The CDR3 sequence is 14 residues long. Trimming removed 0 bases from V and 2 bases from J, with 8 bases in between. Germline assignment: CDR1 SGHRS and CDR2 YFSETQ. The CDR3 nucleotides read TGCGCCAGCAGCTTGGTGTCCGGAAACACTGAAGCTTTCTTT. Protein: CASSLVSGNTEAFF.

Only a few counts were recorded for this clone. Other DNA sequences within the sample encode an identical CDR3. V is TRBV5-1 and J is TRBJ1-5, with a tentative D call TRBD1 (5 bases). V was pared by 0 bases and J by 3 bases, with 7 bases between. The CDR3 contains 14 residues. Germline V gene data show CDR1 as SGHRS and CDR2 as YFSETQ. Here the CDR3 reads CASSLGGPNQPQHF. Here the CDR3 DNA reads TGCGCCAGCAGCTTGGGGGGCCCCAATCAGCCCCAGCATTTT.